The text below deals with one T cell receptor (beta chain). These data belong to a study of blood T cell repertoires in COVID-19. Study as a whole: T cells, B-cell-depleted T cells, or PBMCs provided the cDNA or gDNA that served as material.

Original analysis: The assay estimated nucleated cells by amplifying reference gene primers. Generated by immunoSEQ multiplex PCR, the TCRdb table keeps only in-frame clones and is missing some. D and trimming come from the DNA, and the V and J calls and clone size come from that table. Of around 300,000 clones in the sample, around nine tenths were seen once. The TCR comes from a woman in her thirties or forties who had recovered from COVID-19. Sequenced: PBMCs or T cells enriched from blood (not recorded which).

This chain's CDR3 is CASSSAWGGDEQYF. The CDR3 DNA follows: TGTGCCAGCAGCTCGGCCTGGGGAGGGGACGAGCAGTACTTC. The chain is built from TRBV27 and TRBJ2-7, with 7 bases fitting TRBD2. Germline V gene data show CDR1 as MNHEY and CDR2 as SMNVEV (reference sequence). Losses at the gene ends were 6 bases for V and 5 bases for J; bases not matched to a gene: 10. The CDR3 sequence is 14 residues long.